This is a list of T cell receptor beta chains from one sample in a study of blood T cell repertoires in COVID-19. Clones were sequenced by immunoSEQ multiplex PCR, and TCRdb holds only the in-frame ones, with some missing. The sample yields over 55,000 clones, around 83% seen once. Sequences were obtained from peripheral blood. All receptors derive from a middle-aged man with COVID-19, enrolled during active disease. The CDR3 runs from the conserved cysteine through the conserved F or W. The order of the fields is CDR3 length, V gene, D gene, J gene, clone size, CDR3 DNA, CDR3 protein. The D gene is left open where the match is weak. Part of the rows lack a size; the others show once, few, many or a class for expanded clones.

>13|TRBV7-2|.|TRBJ2-5|.
TGTGCCAGCAGCTTAGGCCCCCGGGAGACCCAGTACTTC
CASSLGPRETQYF
>14|TRBV19|TRBD1|TRBJ1-6|.
TGTGCCAGTAGACAACAGGGGTATAATTCACCCCTCCACTTT
CASRQQGYNSPLHF
>18|TRBV11-3|TRBD2|TRBJ2-5|.
TGTGCCAGCAGCCCTGGACTAGCGGGCGACCCCTCCCGGGAGACCCAGTACTTC
CASSPGLAGDPSRETQYF
>16|TRBV7-8|TRBD2|TRBJ2-1|.
TGTGCCAGCAGCGCACGGACTAGCGGGAGTGGGGATGAGCAGTTCTTC
CASSARTSGSGDEQFF
>15|TRBV10-3|.|TRBJ1-2|.
TGTGCCATCAGCGGGGTACAGGGAAGTAACTATGGCTACACCTTC
CAISGVQGSNYGYTF
>12|TRBV12-3/TRBV12-4|TRBD2|TRBJ2-5|.
TGTGCCAGCAGTATCCGGGAGGCGACCCAGTACTTC
CASSIREATQYF
>17|TRBV19|.|TRBJ2-1|.
TGTGCCAGTAGTATACGGGGGGGCAGGGGGATTAACAATGAGCAGTTCTTC
CASSIRGGRGINNEQFF
>14|TRBV6-6|TRBD1|TRBJ2-3|.
TGTGCCACCCGTAGGGACAGGGGGACAGATACGCAGTATTTT
CATRRDRGTDTQYF
>15|TRBV7-9|TRBD2|TRBJ2-5|.
TGTGCCAGCAGCTTAGGGCTAGCGGGAGCAGAGACCCAGTACTTC
CASSLGLAGAETQYF
>16|TRBV13|TRBD1|TRBJ2-4|.
TGTGCCAGCAGCTTAGAGCCAGGGGGAACCAAAAACATTCAGTACTTC
CASSLEPGGTKNIQYF
>12|TRBV12-3/TRBV12-4|.|TRBJ1-1|.
TGTGCCAGTGCCGAGGGAACAACTGAAGCTTTCTTT
CASAEGTTEAFF
>15|TRBV2|TRBD2|TRBJ2-2|.
TGTGCCAGCAGTGAAGTTAGCGGGAGATCCGGGGAGCTGTTTTTT
CASSEVSGRSGELFF
>16|TRBV19|TRBD1|TRBJ1-1|.
TGTGCCAGTACGGGCGGGACAGGGAACCTTTACACTGAAGCTTTCTTT
CASTGGTGNLYTEAFF
>16|TRBV28|.|TRBJ1-3|.
TGTGCCAGCTCGAAGAGAGGATTGAGATCTGGAAACACCATATATTTT
CASSKRGLRSGNTIYF
>15|TRBV18|.|TRBJ2-5|.
TGTGCCAGCTCACCACGACAGCGTAACCAAGAGACCCAGTACTTC
CASSPRQRNQETQYF
>12|TRBV6-6|.|TRBJ2-3|.
TGTGCCAGCAGGCCACGCGGGAATACGCAGTATTTT
CASRPRGNTQYF
>14|TRBV28|.|TRBJ2-4|.
TGTGCCAGCATTCCCCTTGTGGGTGCAGGCATTCAGTACTTC
CASIPLVGAGIQYF
>16|TRBV24-1|TRBD1|TRBJ1-5|few
TGTGCCACCAGTGATGGGACAGGCGCTAGCAATCAGCCCCAGCATTTT
CATSDGTGASNQPQHF
>13|TRBV30|TRBD1|TRBJ1-2|.
TGTGCCTGGAGTGTACTACAGGGGGGTGGCTACACCTTC
CAWSVLQGGGYTF
>15|TRBV18|TRBD1|TRBJ2-1|.
TGTGCCAGCTCACCACCGACAGGGGCCTACAATGAGCAGTTCTTC
CASSPPTGAYNEQFF
>15|TRBV2|.|TRBJ2-7|few
TGTGCCAGCAACGAAGCCAATGGCGGTCCCTACGAGCAGTACTTC
CASNEANGGPYEQYF
>16|TRBV5-4|TRBD1|TRBJ2-5|.
TGTGCCAGCAGCTCAAGATCCGGGACAGGGGGCGAGACCCAGTACTTC
CASSSRSGTGGETQYF
>15|TRBV6-1|TRBD1|TRBJ1-3|.
TGTGCCAGCAGTGACACAGGGGATGCTGGAAACACCATATATTTT
CASSDTGDAGNTIYF
>11|TRBV7-2|.|TRBJ2-3|.
TGTGCCAGCAGCCCCCATGATACGCAGTATTTT
CASSPHDTQYF
>14|TRBV19|TRBD1|TRBJ1-4|few
TGTGCCAGTAGTATGGGACAGGGGCGTGAAAAACTGTTTTTT
CASSMGQGREKLFF
>13|TRBV29-1|TRBD1|TRBJ1-4|.
TGCAGCGGTAAACAGGGGGGAGATGAAAAACTGTTTTTT
CSGKQGGDEKLFF
>14|TRBV5-4|.|TRBJ1-1|.
TGTGCCAGCAGCTTGGCCAGGCGGAACACTGAAGCTTTCTTT
CASSLARRNTEAFF
>11|TRBV29-1|TRBD1|TRBJ1-5|.
TGCAGCGTTGAAGTATCGGGACAGGTAACATTT
CSVEVSGQVTF
>18|TRBV28|.|TRBJ2-1|.
TGTGCCAGCAGTTTCCCCCCTATTGGGAGTGACTCCTACAATGAGCAGTTCTTC
CASSFPPIGSDSYNEQFF
>14|TRBV4-1|TRBD1|TRBJ1-5|.
TGCGCCAGCAGCCAAACAGGGGACAATCAGCCCCAGCATTTT
CASSQTGDNQPQHF
>12|TRBV30|.|TRBJ2-5|.
TGTGCCTGGAGACAGATGACGGAGACCCAGTACTTC
CAWRQMTETQYF
>16|TRBV11-2|TRBD2|TRBJ2-1|once
TGTGCCAGCAGCCTTTATAGCGGGAGGACCTACAATGAGCAGTTCTTC
CASSLYSGRTYNEQFF
>15|TRBV10-3|.|TRBJ1-1|.
TGTGCCATCAGTGAGACCTCGGGGGTGAACACTGAAGCTTTCTTT
CAISETSGVNTEAFF
>16|TRBV7-2|.|TRBJ2-1|.
TGTGCCAGCAGCCCCCGGGCCGGTTGGCGGGTCAATGAGCAGTTCTTC
CASSPRAGWRVNEQFF
>16|TRBV28|.|TRBJ2-5|.
TGTGCCAGCAGTGCGGAGGGGGGGGCCATAGTGGAGACCCAGTACTTC
CASSAEGGAIVETQYF
>13|TRBV5-4|.|TRBJ1-2|.
TGTGCCAGCAGCTTGCGGGTTGACTATGGCTACACCTTC
CASSLRVDYGYTF
>15|TRBV28|.|TRBJ2-7|few
TGTGCCAGCAGTTTGGGGCCAGGGATTTGGCACGAGCAGTACTTC
CASSLGPGIWHEQYF
>12|TRBV10-3|TRBD2|TRBJ2-7|.
TGTGCCATCAGTGGCGGGACTACCGAGCAGTACTTC
CAISGGTTEQYF
>14|TRBV9|.|TRBJ1-3|.
TGTGCCAGCAGCGTAGGTCTCTCTGGAAACACCATATATTTT
CASSVGLSGNTIYF
>13|TRBV28|.|TRBJ2-7|.
TGTGCCTCCGTCGGTGGCGGGATGTTGGAGCAGTACTTC
CASVGGGMLEQYF
>18|TRBV4-1|.|TRBJ2-2|.
TGCGCCAGCAGCCAAGGGGTAATAACGGGTTCGAACACCGGGGAGCTGTTTTTT
CASSQGVITGSNTGELFF
>17|TRBV4-2|TRBD2|TRBJ2-1|.
TGTGCCAGCAGCCAAGATGAAGGCGGGAGGACCTACAATGAGCAGTTCTTC
CASSQDEGGRTYNEQFF